This TCR beta chain came from a study of blood T cell repertoires in COVID-19. Study-wide context: Researchers got acute and convalescent COVID-19 samples from the United States, Italy and Spain. The cDNA or gDNA used as material had been derived from T cells, B-cell-depleted T cells, or PBMCs.

V gave up 2 bases and J gave up 1 base, with 5 bases separating them. Germline assignment: CDR1 SEHNR and CDR2 FQNEAQ (reference sequence). The CDR3 contains 13 residues. This clone was picked up one time. Per the authors' pipeline: Reference gene primer amplification yielded estimated nucleated cell counts. This table comes from immunoSEQ multiplex PCR, and its TCRdb copy is limited to in-frame clones, with some not included. That table supplies the V and J calls and clone size; D and trimming were determined from the DNA. This sample carries 250,000 to 350,000 clones, approximately 86% of them seen once, and the ten largest clones take roughly 2.4%.

Sequenced input: peripheral blood. The chain has TRBV7-9 and TRBJ1-2; no firm D call. The TCR sequence derives from a woman aged 45-65 years who had recovered from COVID-19. CDR3 sequence (DNA): TGTGCCAGCAGCTTATACAGTAACTATGGCTACACCTTC. Its protein product is CASSLYSNYGYTF.